Given below is one T cell receptor beta chain in context. The antigen remains unidentified. This entry is derived from a study of blood T cells in healthy people across ages. Study results and limitations: Possibly, changes in expanded clonotypes were confounded because donor CMV status was unknown.

Staff drew approximately 9.7 milliliters of peripheral blood from each donor. A second roughly 6 to 11 cycle PCR used barcoded and J-beta primers. With 12 random nucleotides, a template-switch adaptor tagged each individual cDNA molecule. Samples each returned at least 3 million CDR3-containing paired-end reads. TCRdb fed the 5' RACE reads into MiXCR, producing one record per CDR3 protein. Of 700,000 to 950,000 distinct CDR3 sequences listed, roughly two fifths were seen once; the top ten hold approximately 22%. The length of the CDR3 is 15 residues. Trimming shortened V by 3 bases and J by 0 bases, and 9 bases separated the two germline ends. Germline assignment: CDR1 SEHNR and CDR2 FQNEAQ (reference sequence).

V and J are TRBV7-9 and TRBJ1-5; tentative D call: TRBD1 (5 bases). The specimen was blood. The source of this sequence is a woman between 55 and 75 years old in good health. CDR3 region: CASSFGGNSNQPQHF. The CDR3 DNA sequence: TGTGCCAGCAGCTTTGGGGGAAATAGCAATCAGCCCCAGCATTTT.